The 10 T cell receptor beta chains below all came from one sample that was sequenced in a study of vaccination effects on CD4 cells after COVID-19. Only in-frame clones appear in the TCRdb table, and some are missing; sequencing was by immunoSEQ multiplex PCR. The data contain some 40,000 clones, around 78% of them seen just once; the ten biggest clones take up 33%. Antigen-specific CD4+ T cells were first expanded with viral peptide pools by the ViraFEST assay and only then sequenced. Upon completion of 10 days in culture, CD4+ T cells were isolated. The person's infection with SARS-CoV-2, confirmed by PCR, took place between March and December 2020. What these receptors recognize is not known. This specimen was CD4+ T cells from PBMCs cultured with a peptide pool, taken before COVID-19 vaccination. Receptors were obtained from a human donor who had a prior SARS-CoV-2 infection.

This clone was counted once. The chain employs TRBV29-1 and TRBJ1-2; tentatively, D is TRBD1 (6 bases). Trimming stripped 0 bases from V and 3 bases from J, with 8 bases between. The CDR3 length is 13 residues. Germline-derived CDR1 and CDR2 are SQVTM and ANQGSEA. The chain's CDR3 is CSVEEYRDYGYTF. Here the CDR3 DNA reads TGCAGCGTTGAAGAATACAGGGACTATGGCTACACCTTC.

This clone was picked up one time. The chain recombines TRBV9 with TRBJ2-7; maybe TRBD2 (5 bases). V lost 5 bases, J lost 0 bases, and 9 bases lay in between. CDR3 length equals 13 residues. In germline, CDR1 is SGDLS, CDR2 YYNGEE. CDR3 protein: CASRRVISYEQYF. CDR3 in DNA: TGTGCCAGCAGGAGGGTGATCTCCTACGAGCAGTACTTC.

This clone was observed a few times. This rearrangement joins TRBV18 to TRBJ2-7; weak D call: TRBD1 (6 bases). CDR3 size: 15 residues. Per germline, CDR1 KGHSH and CDR2 LQKENI. The V gene lost 2 bases and the J gene lost 3 bases, with 14 bases spanning the gap. The CDR3 sequence: CASSPSARGIYEQYF. CDR3 DNA sequence: TGTGCCAGCTCACCATCCGCCAGGGGTATCTACGAGCAGTACTTC.

This chain links TRBV2 with TRBJ2-1, with D perhaps TRBD2 (6 bases). CDR1 SNHLY and CDR2 FYNNEI come from the germline V gene. This CDR3 has 13 amino acids. V shed 7 bases and J shed 11 bases, with 18 bases lying between them. CDR3 sequence (DNA): TGTGCCAGCAAGCGCATTCGGGACTCTCAGCAGTTCTTC. Its protein product is CASKRIRDSQQFF.

This sequence joins TRBV20-1 and TRBJ2-7; tentative D call: TRBD1 (6 bases). The V gene's germline CDR1 is DFQATT and CDR2 SNEGSKA (reference sequence). Trimming removed 3 bases at V and 5 bases at J, with 17 bases between. CDR3 length: 14 residues. This CDR3 is CSASETGLSNEQYF. The CDR3 DNA is TGCAGTGCTAGTGAGACAGGACTCTCTAACGAGCAGTACTTC.

The chain has TRBV2 and TRBJ2-3; TRBD2 matches 7 bases. The CDR3 is 15 residues long. Germline CDR1 SNHLY, CDR2 FYNNEI. V dropped 3 bases and J dropped 2; count of bases not matched to a gene: 5. This CDR3 is CASSDPGGTTDTQYF. The CDR3 nucleotides are TGTGCCAGCAGTGACCCCGGGGGGACCACAGATACGCAGTATTTT.

This chain joins TRBV13 and TRBJ1-1; D is undetermined. The CDR3 spans 13 residues. CDR1 is PRHDT and CDR2 is FYEKMQ in the germline V gene (reference sequence). V gave up 5 bases and J gave up 2 bases, with 9 bases separating them. The CDR3 bases are TGTGCCAGCAGCCTCCGGGCAAACACTGAAGCTTTCTTT. Protein sequence: CASSLRANTEAFF.

This clone was counted a few times. Written as DNA, the CDR3 is TGTGCCAGCTCCCCGCCGGACAGACCCGGCACTGAAGCTTTCTTT. Protein product: CASSPPDRPGTEAFF. The V call is TRBV3-1 (or the pseudogene TRBV3-2), the J call TRBJ1-1; weak D call: TRBD1 (6 bases). From germline, CDR1 is LGHDT and CDR2 YNNKEL (reference sequence). There are 15 residues in the CDR3. Trimming stripped 8 bases from V and 4 bases from J, with 20 bases between.

Regarding this clone: An end of the junction differs from the germline gene, which may be a read error. The chain links TRBV6-2 or TRBV6-3 to TRBJ2-1; D is possibly TRBD1 (5 bases). Germline lookup yields CDR1 MNHEY and CDR2 SVGEGT. The CDR3 has 14 residues. DNA for the CDR3: TGTGCCAGCACTTACCACGACAAGGGGAATGAGCAGTTCTTC. Translated, it gives CASTYHDKGNEQFF.

V and J are TRBV23-1 and TRBJ2-1; TRBD2 matches at 11 bases. TRBV23-1 carries the ORF label, with uncertain function. The CDR3 contains 15 residues. The trim removed 6 bases at V and 3 bases at J, leaving 4 bases unmatched. CDR3 nucleotides: TGCGCCAGCAGCGAGGGACTAGCGGACTACAATGAGCAGTTCTTC. Translated, it gives CASSEGLADYNEQFF.